This T cell receptor (beta chain) was observed in a study of blood T cell repertoires in COVID-19 (dated by TCRdb to 2020 to 2022). About the investigation overall: The collaborator samples originated in the United States, Italy and Spain and spanned the acute and convalescent phases of COVID-19. Deeply sampled blood TCRbeta repertoires from subjects exposed to, actively infected with, or recovered from COVID-19 were included in the dataset. Samples came from the ongoing ImmuneRACE study (first 160 participants) plus 1,254 subjects from 6 global collaborators. The repertoires were made available in a free public database intended to serve as a resource for research on the immune response to SARS-CoV-2. Where available, HLA class I and class II types were obtained from metadata supplied by the sample provider rather than from assay-based typing. The material from the prospective study consisted of cDNA or gDNA derived from T cells, B-cell-depleted T cells, or PBMCs. The sample metadata nearly always contained a de-identified subject ID, COVID-19 status, age in years and sex.

The investigation overall reported the following: The quantity of clinical and demographic metadata differed by source and by participant and was supplied without curation.

One collaborating source in Seattle enrolled patients while the patients were actively infected and followed the patients over time throughout the course of disease. Whole blood was collected in K2EDTA tubes by collaborating institutions according to the institutions' own protocols. For TCRbeta analysis, collaborator samples were shipped as frozen whole blood, as isolated PBMCs, or as DNA extracted from either sample type. Turning to this clone: Its antigen remains undetermined. The record has no base qualities; no much larger clone is one base away. Distinct nucleotide sequences in the sample also encode this CDR3.

The immunoSEQ Assay, a bias-controlled multiplex PCR, was used to amplify TCRbeta CDR3 regions from genomic DNA. On the study's bioinformatics: The number of nucleated cells in each sample was estimated by amplification of reference gene primers within the assay. To quantify the absolute abundance of each unique TCRbeta CDR3 rearrangement, sequence reads were collapsed and filtered. For each sample, productive Simpson clonality was calculated as the square root of Simpson's diversity index over productive rearrangements. This immuneACCESS table, as held by TCRdb, lists in-frame sequences with V and J called but not all clones. Of the missing ones, under half trace to an unresolved V gene in checked studies; the others have no known cause. V, J and clone size are those of that table, while D and trimming were read from the DNA. The sample table shows 300,000 to 350,000 clones, and over 70% are seen once. In total, the top ten clones hold about 6% of the sample.

Reading from cysteine to phenylalanine, the CDR3 counts 14 amino acids. The retained sequence is limited to the CDR3, 42 bases, with the frame set at the first base. Trimming removed 6 bases from V and 0 bases from J, leaving 9 bases between the germline ends. Sequences MNHEY (CDR1) and SVGAGI (CDR2) are obtained from the germline V gene. Source material: peripheral blood. Recombination joined TRBV6-5 with TRBJ2-1; matching of 6 bases hints at TRBD1 as the D gene. The source is a woman between 45 and 65 years old with COVID-19, enrolled during active disease. The CDR3 region reads CASRTGSSYNEQFF. The DNA reads as follows: TGTGCCAGCAGGACAGGAAGCTCCTACAATGAGCAGTTCTTC.